The clone carrying this T cell receptor (beta chain) came up a few times. This entry belongs to a study of shared clonotypes between healthy human individuals. Germline trimming cut 7 bases from V and 2 bases from J; bases unmatched to any gene: 9. The CDR3 has 15 amino acids. CDR1 is MDHEN and CDR2 is SYDVKM in the germline V gene. Clones were read by immunoSEQ multiplex PCR, and TCRdb kept only the in-frame ones, dropping some. Of roughly 700,000 clones listed, around 74% were seen once; the top ten hold roughly 1.7%. Sample: memory CD4+ T cells sorted from blood. Subset indicated: CD45RA-negative fraction. The V gene is TRBV28, the J gene TRBJ1-2, with 8 bases fitting TRBD1. This TCR was sampled from a woman aged 25 to 39 in good health. The CDR3 region has the DNA TGTGCCAGCAATCGGGGCAGGGGGCAGAACTATGGCTACACCTTC. It is translated as CASNRGRGQNYGYTF.